Included here is one T cell receptor (beta chain) sequence, with context. What it recognizes is unknown. The sample is drawn from a study of cytomegalovirus exposure and HLA in healthy donors. Study outcomes and limitations: The authors judged a highly shared variant cluster likely a sequencing artifact. A later analysis linked a missense DCLRE1C variant to TCR beta V- and J-gene trimming.

J lost 9 bases, V lost 7 bases, and 10 bases had no gene match. The V gene's germline CDR1 is SQVTM and CDR2 ANQGSEA. This CDR3 region has 12 residues. Healthy bone marrow donors made up the cohort. It was with 60 Vbeta and 13 Jbeta primers that the PCR ran. This table comes from immunoSEQ multiplex PCR, and its TCRdb copy is limited to in-frame clones, with some not included. In the table there are about 180,000 clones, 85% of which are singletons. The sequenced sample consisted of PBMCs. The chain recombines TRBV29-1 with TRBJ1-2; 8 bases are a match to TRBD1. The receptor's source is a boy between 2 and 10 years old in good health and CMV-seronegative. This CDR3 reads CSGDTGGIRYTF. Here the CDR3 DNA reads TGCAGCGGAGATACAGGGGGTATTCGCTACACCTTC. Based on the CDR3 plus reference TRBV29-1 and TRBJ1-2, the full variable domain is SAVISQKPSRDICQRGTSLTIQCQVDSQVTMMFWYRQQPGQSLTLIATANQGSEATYESGFVIDKFPISRPNLTFSTLTVSNMSPEDSSIYLCSGDTGGIRYTFGSGTRLTVV.